This T cell receptor beta chain comes out of a study of tumor-infiltrating lymphocytes in primary liver carcinoma. For the study at large: The patients comprised men and women between the ages of 30 and 69 years.

Reverse transcription of approximately 500 ng total RNA with a constant-region primer produced TCR beta cDNA. Modified slightly, ARM-PCR produced TCR beta libraries over three nested multiplex PCR rounds. TRBV1-TRBV30 forward primers paired with a C-beta reverse primer drove the first two PCR rounds, about 10 cycles each. TCRdb reprocessed the multiplex PCR reads with MiXCR, giving one entry per CDR3 protein. This table has roughly 330,000 distinct CDR3 sequences, less than 75% appearing once. Germline DNA was also extracted, and blood RNA was taken from unsorted whole blood. The study enrolled treatment-naive patients with chronic HBV infection. Germline CDR1 reads MNHEY; CDR2 reads SVGAGI. The CDR3 extends over 16 amino acids. V lost 0 bases to trimming and J lost 3 bases, with 12 bases between them.

The sequenced material came from peripheral blood. The V and J genes are TRBV6-5 and TRBJ1-5; TRBD1 might be the D (6 bases). The clonotype originates from a man between 35 and 55 years old with primary liver carcinoma and hepatitis B virus infection. CDR3 bases: TGTGCCAGCAGTTACTCTTGGGGGGCCAACAATCAGCCCCAGCATTTT. Its protein is CASSYSWGANNQPQHF.